This record concerns one TCR beta chain sequence. Antigen specificity is unknown. These data are taken from a study of OX40 agonist ivuxolimab in advanced cancers. Study-level background: As their treatment, patients were administered ivuxolimab, an agonistic anti-OX40 (CD134) antibody. Findings and caveats of the study: Among T cells, CD8+ cells averaged more expanded clones than CD4+ cells.

Germline lookup yields CDR1 MDHEN and CDR2 SYDVKM. The CDR3 totals 12 residues. J lost 8 bases, V lost 8 bases, and 6 bases had no gene match. Assay: immunoSEQ multiplex PCR; the TCRdb copy retains only in-frame clones and omits some. The data contain 31,000 or so clones, roughly 81% of them singletons. This clonotype originated in an adult with an advanced solid tumor such as melanoma, head and neck, liver or kidney cancer. This sample comprised CD4+ or CD8+ T cells sorted from blood, obtained in a trial of the OX40 agonist ivuxolimab. V is TRBV28 and J is TRBJ1-2, with 9 bases that match TRBD1. CDR3: CASLQGARGYTF. CDR3 coding DNA: TGTGCCAGCCTACAGGGGGCGAGGGGCTACACCTTC.